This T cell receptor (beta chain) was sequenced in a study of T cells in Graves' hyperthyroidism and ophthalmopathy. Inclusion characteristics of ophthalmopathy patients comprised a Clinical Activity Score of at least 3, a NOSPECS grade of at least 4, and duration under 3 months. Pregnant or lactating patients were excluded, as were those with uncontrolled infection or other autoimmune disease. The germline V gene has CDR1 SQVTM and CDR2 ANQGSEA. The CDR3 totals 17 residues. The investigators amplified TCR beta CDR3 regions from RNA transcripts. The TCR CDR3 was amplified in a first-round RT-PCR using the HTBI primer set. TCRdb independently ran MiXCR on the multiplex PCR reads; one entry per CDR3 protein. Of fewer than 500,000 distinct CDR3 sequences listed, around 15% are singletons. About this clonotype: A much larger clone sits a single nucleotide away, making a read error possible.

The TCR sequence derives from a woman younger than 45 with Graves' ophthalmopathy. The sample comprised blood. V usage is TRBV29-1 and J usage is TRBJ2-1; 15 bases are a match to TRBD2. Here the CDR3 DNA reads TGCAACCTGACTGGTCGGACTAGCGGGGGGGCCTTATATGAGCAGTTCTTC. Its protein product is CNLTGRTSGGALYEQFF.